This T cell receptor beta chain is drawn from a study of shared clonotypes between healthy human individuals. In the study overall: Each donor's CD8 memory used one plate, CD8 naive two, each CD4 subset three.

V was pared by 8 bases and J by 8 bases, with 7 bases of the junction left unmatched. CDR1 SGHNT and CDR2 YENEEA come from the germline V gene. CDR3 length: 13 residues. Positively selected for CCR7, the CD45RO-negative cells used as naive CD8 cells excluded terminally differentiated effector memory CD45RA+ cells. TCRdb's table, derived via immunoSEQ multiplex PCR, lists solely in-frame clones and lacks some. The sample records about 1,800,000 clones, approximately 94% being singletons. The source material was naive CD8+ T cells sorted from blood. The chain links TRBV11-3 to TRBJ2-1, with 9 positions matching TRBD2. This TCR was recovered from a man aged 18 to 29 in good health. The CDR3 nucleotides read TGTGCCAGCGCGCGGGGGGGCCAAGATGAGCAGTTCTTC. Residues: CASARGGQDEQFF.